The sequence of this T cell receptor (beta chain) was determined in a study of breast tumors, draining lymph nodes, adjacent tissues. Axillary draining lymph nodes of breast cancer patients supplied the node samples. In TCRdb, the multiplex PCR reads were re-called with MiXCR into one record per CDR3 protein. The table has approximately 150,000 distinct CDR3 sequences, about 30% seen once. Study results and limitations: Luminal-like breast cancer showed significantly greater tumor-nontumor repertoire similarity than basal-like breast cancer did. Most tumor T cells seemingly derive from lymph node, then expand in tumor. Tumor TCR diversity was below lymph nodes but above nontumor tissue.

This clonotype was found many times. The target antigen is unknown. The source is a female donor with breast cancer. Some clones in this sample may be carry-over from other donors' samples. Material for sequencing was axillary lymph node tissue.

The CDR3 loop is CASRLLGQGARNEQFF. The CDR3 region has the DNA TGTGCCAGCAGGCTCCTGGGACAGGGGGCGAGGAATGAGCAGTTCTTC. The rearrangement joins TRBV6-2 or TRBV6-3 to TRBJ2-1; 12 bases map to TRBD1. Germline V gene sequence: CDR1 MNHEY, CDR2 SVGEGT. V was clipped by 6 bases and J by 7 bases; unmatched bases: 10. This CDR3 is built from 16 residues.